This TCR beta chain was obtained from a study of technical replicates of blood from a few donors. Only in-frame clones appear in the TCRdb table, and some are missing; sequencing was by immunoSEQ multiplex PCR. The sample shows tens of thousands of clones, roughly 92% of them seen only once. This CDR3 comprises 14 residues. CDR1 is SGHNT and CDR2 is YYREEE in the germline V gene (reference sequence). Trimming stripped 4 bases from V and 3 bases from J, with 14 bases between. The TCR originated in a human donor in good health. Sequencing used T cells isolated from PBMCs. This chain joins TRBV5-4 and TRBJ2-7, with D possibly TRBD2 on 6 matching bases. CDR3 in DNA: TGTGCCAGCAGCACCTCCGGGAGCATCTACGAGCAGTACTTC. Protein: CASSTSGSIYEQYF. Full variable domain (rest looked up from reference TRBV5-4 and TRBJ2-7): ETGVTQSPTHLIKTRGQQVTLRCSSQSGHNTVSWYQQALGQGPQFIFQYYREEENGRGNFPPRFSGLQFPNYSSELNVNALELDDSALYLCASSTSGSIYEQYFGPGTRLTVT.